The clone carrying this TCR beta chain appeared a few times. Preparation of the unsorted libraries drew on 2 million PBMCs stored at -80 C. The sample comes from a study of neurological immune-mediated disorders. Study context: Secondary progressive disease was present in 3, and relapsing-remitting disease in some 30, of the 34 multiple sclerosis patients.

Germline values: CDR1 SEHNR, CDR2 FQNEAQ (reference sequence). The CDR3 consists of 15 residues. V was clipped by 1 base and J by 7 bases, with 16 bases between them. cDNA synthesis was performed by 5'RACE with 10-nucleotide random UMIs. TCRdb processed the 5' RACE reads anew with MiXCR; each CDR3 protein has one entry. This repertoire shows some 60,000 distinct CDR3 sequences, around 3.5% found once; its top ten account for about 3%. Sequencing used PBMCs. The source is a woman aged 25 to 39 with multiple sclerosis. The chain uses TRBV7-9 and TRBJ1-2; D remains ambiguous. CDR3 sequence (DNA): TGTGCCAGCAGCTTAGAGAGAGATACGACGGGTGGCTACACCTTC. Amino acids: CASSLERDTTGGYTF.